Presented here are 22 T cell receptor beta chains from one specimen sequenced in a study of blood T cell repertoires in COVID-19. The assay was immunoSEQ multiplex PCR, and TCRdb's table has in-frame clones only and misses some. This sample carries more than 200,000 clones, 86% of them seen once, and the ten largest clones take about 2%. The source material was peripheral blood. The origin of the receptors is a woman aged 50 to 60 with acute or convalescent COVID-19.

The CDR3 is CASSFSTGGSPGELFF. For the CDR3, the DNA is TGTGCCAGCAGCTTCTCGACAGGGGGCTCGCCCGGGGAGCTGTTTTTT. This chain connects TRBV11-3 to TRBJ2-2; 10 bases match TRBD1. The CDR3 contains 16 residues. The germline gives CDR1 SGHNT, CDR2 YENEEA. Unmatched junction bases numbered 7, after V lost 3 bases and J lost 6 bases.

This sequence joins TRBV10-2 and TRBJ1-2, with 9 nucleotides matching TRBD1. This CDR3 has 14 amino acids. Trimming at V came to 5 bases and at J to 2 bases, leaving 3 bases not matched to a gene. Germline loops: CDR1 WSHSY, CDR2 SAAADI. CDR3 protein: CASSFDRGNYGYTF. The CDR3, as DNA: TGCGCCAGCAGTTTTGACAGGGGGAACTATGGCTACACCTTC.

This clone was detected only once. The chain is built from TRBV4-3 and TRBJ1-1; D remains unclear. The ends were cut back, 2 bases at V and 0 bases at J, with 10 bases in the middle. The CDR3 sequence is 15 residues long. Per germline, CDR1 LGHNA and CDR2 YSLEER. The CDR3 bases are TGCGCCAGCAGCCAAAGTGACACATTGAACACTGAAGCTTTCTTT. Amino acids: CASSQSDTLNTEAFF.

CDR3 in DNA: TGTGCCAGCAGCCCGACTTATAACTATGGCTACACCTTC. Protein sequence: CASSPTYNYGYTF. The chain couples TRBV5-4 to TRBJ1-2; D unresolved. This CDR3 is built from 13 residues. CDR1 is SGHNT and CDR2 is YYREEE in the germline V gene (reference sequence). The V end lost 4 bases, the J end lost 1 base, and 8 bases lay between the germline ends.

This clone was recorded a few times. The chain recombines TRBV27 with TRBJ1-2; perhaps TRBD1 as D (6 bases). With 5 bases removed from V and 2 bases from J, the gap between germline ends came to 12 bases. Germline lookup yields CDR1 MNHEY and CDR2 SMNVEV (reference sequence). This CDR3 has 14 residues. The CDR3 loop is CASSARTGNYGYTF. The CDR3 nucleotides are TGTGCCAGCAGTGCCAGAACAGGGAACTATGGCTACACCTTC.

The V gene is TRBV12-5, the J gene TRBJ1-3; D ambiguous. Between the trimmed V and J ends, which lost 4 bases and 4 bases, there was a span of 5 bases. Germline CDR1 is LGHNT and CDR2 is FRNRAP. This CDR3 has 12 amino acids. The CDR3 is CASGWAGNTIYF. Written as DNA, the CDR3 is TGTGCTAGTGGTTGGGCCGGAAACACCATATATTTT.

The CDR3 DNA is TGTGCCACCAGTGGGGGATCGGCTAGCGGGAGTACCGAGACCCAGTACTTC. It codes for CATSGGSASGSTETQYF. The rearrangement uses TRBV24-1 and TRBJ2-5; TRBD2 agrees at 10 bases. Trimming at V came to 5 bases and at J to 5 bases, leaving 13 bases not matched to a gene. Germline lookup yields CDR1 KGHDR and CDR2 SFDVKD. The CDR3 runs to 17 residues.

J is TRBJ1-2 and V is TRBV5-4; D might be TRBD1 (6 bases). Germline V lookup: CDR1 SGHNT, CDR2 YYREEE (reference sequence). This CDR3 contains 16 residues. V shed 4 bases and J shed 4 bases, with 20 bases lying between them. CDR3 DNA sequence: TGTGCCAGCAGCGAATCGAACAGGGTAATCGTCTATGGCTACACCTTC. Protein product: CASSESNRVIVYGYTF.

The chain carries TRBV25-1 and TRBJ1-1; D is perhaps TRBD1 (6 bases). CDR1 and CDR2 from the germline V gene are MGHDK and SYGVNS. The CDR3 totals 14 residues. V was pared by 6 bases and J by 3 bases, with 14 bases between. The CDR3 nucleotides are TGTGCCAGCAGCCCAAGGGGGTTGGACACTGAAGCTTTCTTT. This sequence encodes CASSPRGLDTEAFF.

The chain combines TRBV2 with TRBJ1-4; D is uncertain. The CDR3 is 14 residues long. The V end lost 7 bases, the J end lost 0 bases, and 9 bases lay between the germline ends. Germline V gene lookup returns CDR1 SNHLY and CDR2 FYNNEI. CDR3 bases: TGTGCCAGCAATAAGGAGGCAACTAATGAAAAACTGTTTTTT. Translated: CASNKEATNEKLFF.

This clone was observed a single time. This chain uses TRBV3-1 (or the pseudogene TRBV3-2) with TRBJ2-7, with 12 bases lining up with TRBD2. V was clipped by 4 bases and J by 7 bases; unmatched bases: 11. The CDR3 covers 16 residues. CDR1 LGHDT and CDR2 YNNKEL come from the germline V gene (reference sequence). The CDR3: CASSRGLAGTTGEQYF. The CDR3 DNA sequence: TGTGCCAGCAGCCGCGGACTAGCGGGGACTACCGGGGAGCAGTACTTC.

The V and J genes are TRBV7-8 and TRBJ1-2; TRBD1 matches 7 bases. This CDR3 is built from 16 residues. CDR1 and CDR2 (germline): SGHVS, FQNEAQ. The ends lost 10 bases at V and 3 bases at J; junction bases unmatched: 17. For the CDR3, the DNA is TGTGCCACCCTGACAGGGTATTCATTTCTTGACTATGGCTACACCTTC. Its translation is CATLTGYSFLDYGYTF. Together with reference TRBV7-8 and TRBJ1-2, the CDR3 gives the full variable domain: GAGVSQSPRYKVAKRGQDVALRCDPISGHVSLFWYQQALGQGPEFLTYFQNEAQLDKSGLPSDRFFAERPEGSVSTLKIQRTQQEDSAVYLCATLTGYSFLDYGYTFGSGTRLTVV.

The chain links TRBV19 to TRBJ1-2; 7 positions match TRBD1. Losses at the gene ends were 5 bases for V and 3 bases for J; bases not matched to a gene: 6. The CDR3 spans 14 residues. Germline V gene sequence: CDR1 LNHDA, CDR2 SQIVND (reference sequence). CDR3 sequence: CASSVHGQDYGYTF. CDR3 DNA sequence: TGTGCCAGTAGTGTCCATGGACAGGACTATGGCTACACCTTC. The variable domain in full, with the rest retrieved from reference TRBV19 and TRBJ1-2, is DGGITQSPKYLFRKEGQNVTLSCEQNLNHDAMYWYRQDPGQGLRLIYYSQIVNDFQKGDIAEGYSVSREKKESFPLTVTSAQKNPTAFYLCASSVHGQDYGYTFGSGTRLTVV.

The chain employs TRBV11-2 and TRBJ1-5; no definite D call. This CDR3 has 13 amino acids. Deletions cut 0 bases from V and 6 bases from J, with 6 bases between. Germline CDR1 is SGHAT and CDR2 is FQNNGV. As DNA, the CDR3 is TGTGCCAGCAGCTTAGACCCAGGTCAGCCCCAGCATTTT. This encodes CASSLDPGQPQHF.

The chain couples TRBV7-2 to TRBJ1-2, with D unresolved. From germline, CDR1 is SGHTA and CDR2 FQGNSA. V shed 1 base and J shed 4 bases, with 10 bases lying between them. The CDR3 sequence is 14 residues long. The CDR3 DNA reads TGTGCCAGCAGCTTAGGCTCGGGAGCCTATGGCTACACCTTC. It is translated as CASSLGSGAYGYTF.

The rearrangement joins TRBV11-2 to TRBJ1-4; D is undetermined. From germline, CDR1 is SGHAT and CDR2 FQNNGV. CDR3 length: 13 amino acids. V lost 0 bases to trimming and J lost 5 bases, with 4 bases between them. CDR3 amino acids: CASSLDRNEKLFF. For the CDR3, the DNA is TGTGCCAGCAGCTTAGACAGAAATGAAAAACTGTTTTTT.

The V and J genes are TRBV7-3 and TRBJ2-3, with D possibly TRBD2 on 6 matching bases. CDR3 length: 16 residues. Germline V gene data show CDR1 as SGHTA and CDR2 as FQGTGA. Between the trimmed V and J ends, which lost 2 bases and 0 bases, there was a span of 12 bases. CDR3 sequence reads: CASSLLASSSTDTQYF. As DNA, the CDR3 is TGTGCCAGCAGCTTACTAGCGAGTTCTAGCACAGATACGCAGTATTTT.

This clone was counted a single time. This chain links TRBV9 with TRBJ2-3; 7 bases align to TRBD1. J lost 6 bases, V lost 5 bases, and 12 bases had no gene match. The germline V gene has CDR1 SGDLS and CDR2 YYNGEE. The CDR3 runs 15 residues. CDR3 nucleotides: TGTGCCAGCAGGCCACCCGGGACAGTCGAGGATACGCAGTATTTT. This encodes CASRPPGTVEDTQYF.

The CDR3: CASSLGGLYGQARDEQFF. In DNA, the CDR3 is TGTGCCAGCAGCTTAGGAGGCCTTTATGGACAGGCACGGGATGAGCAGTTCTTC. The chain has TRBV7-9 and TRBJ2-1; 7 positions agree with TRBD1. With V trimmed by 1 base and J by 8 bases, 17 bases remained unmatched. The CDR3 contains 18 residues. Per germline, CDR1 SEHNR and CDR2 FQNEAQ (reference sequence).

V gene TRBV7-2 combines with J gene TRBJ2-7; TRBD1 matches 8 bases. The germline gives CDR1 SGHTA, CDR2 FQGNSA. The CDR3 loop spans 14 amino acids. J was trimmed by 4 bases and V by 5 bases; bases with no gene match: 7. In DNA form, the CDR3 reads TGTGCCAGCAGCCAGGACAGGGCGGGGTACGAGCAGTACTTC. It encodes CASSQDRAGYEQYF.

This sequence joins TRBV6-6 and TRBJ1-2; TRBD1 agrees at 10 bases. Looked up from germline, CDR1 is MNHNY and CDR2 is SVGAGI (reference sequence). Unmatched junction bases numbered 9, after V lost 8 bases and J lost 6 bases. The CDR3 sequence is 14 residues long. Here the CDR3 reads CASGPRQGANGYTF. The DNA of the CDR3 is TGTGCCAGCGGCCCAAGACAGGGGGCAAATGGCTACACCTTC.

The chain combines TRBV5-4 with TRBJ1-5; tentative D call: TRBD1 (5 bases). This CDR3 region has 16 residues. From germline, CDR1 is SGHNT and CDR2 YYREEE (reference sequence). Trimming pared 4 bases from V and 1 base from J, leaving 15 bases between. The CDR3 DNA sequence: TGTGCCAGCAGCAACGCGGGGGAGGGGAGCAATCAGCCCCAGCATTTT. Protein: CASSNAGEGSNQPQHF.